Listed below are T cell receptor beta chains from one sample, sequenced in a study of shared clonotypes between healthy human individuals. Libraries were prepared by immunoSEQ multiplex PCR; TCRdb keeps only in-frame clonotypes and omits some of them. The sample lists 650,000 to 700,000 clones, about 92% occurring once. Sequencing was carried out using memory CD8+ T cells from PBMCs. The receptors stem from a man between 18 and 29 years old in good health. Some clones in this sample may be carry-over from other donors' samples. Each CDR3 is given with its conserved first and last residue. Fields, in order: V gene, clone size, D gene, J gene, CDR3 DNA, CDR3 protein. D genes are given only for firm matches. Clone sizes are given selectively: once, few, many, or a class where the clone is expanded.

>TRBV18|NA|NA|TRBJ2-7
TGTGCCAGCTCACACGAGGACTTCCCCTACGAGCAGTACTTC
CASSHEDFPYEQYF
>TRBV7-8|NA|NA|TRBJ2-7
TGTGCCAGCAGCGAGAGCCACGAGCAGTACTTC
CASSESHEQYF
>TRBV9|NA|NA|TRBJ2-2
TGTGCCAGCAGCACCATTCACCACGGTGCCGGGGAGCTGTTTTTT
CASSTIHHGAGELFF
>TRBV27|NA|NA|TRBJ1-2
TGTGCCAGCAGTTTTCGGGTCGGCTATGGCTACACCTTC
CASSFRVGYGYTF
>TRBV5-4|NA|TRBD2|TRBJ2-7
TGTGCCAGCAGCTGGGGGGGACCTTCCTACGAGCAGTACTTC
CASSWGGPSYEQYF
>TRBV7-9|NA|TRBD2|TRBJ2-7
TGTGCCAGCAGCCGTCAGGCTAGCGGGACCTACGAGCAGTACTTC
CASSRQASGTYEQYF
>TRBV19|NA|TRBD2|TRBJ2-7
TGTGCCAGTAGTATGACTAGCGGGAGCTCCTACGAGCAGTACTTC
CASSMTSGSSYEQYF
>TRBV28|NA|TRBD1|TRBJ2-7
TGTGCCAGCAGCCTTGAAACAGGGGTCTACGAGCAGTACTTC
CASSLETGVYEQYF
>TRBV19|NA|NA|TRBJ2-7
TGTGCCAGTAGTTTCCAGGCGGTTGGTCACGAGCAGTACTTC
CASSFQAVGHEQYF
>TRBV28|NA|NA|TRBJ2-5
TGTGCCAGCATAACTGGGGAACACCCTCTACCGCAAGAGACCCAGTACTTC
CASITGEHPLPQETQYF
>TRBV7-9|NA|NA|TRBJ1-4
TGTGCCAGCAGCTTCCCCCCCGGGGCAGGGGCCCCTTTTAATGAAAAACTGTTTTTT
CASSFPPGAGAPFNEKLFF
>TRBV4-1|NA|NA|TRBJ1-1
TGCGCCAGCAGCCAAGATACAGAGTTTACTGAAGCTTTCTTT
CASSQDTEFTEAFF
>TRBV10-3|NA|NA|TRBJ2-7
TGTGCCATCAGTGAGAGCCCGGGGGCCAGCTCCTACGAGCAGTACTTC
CAISESPGASSYEQYF
>TRBV7-9|NA|TRBD1|TRBJ1-1
TGTGCCAGCAGCTTACGCGGGACAGGATTTGAAGCTTTCTTT
CASSLRGTGFEAFF
>TRBV21-1|NA|NA|TRBJ1-1
TGTGCCAGCAGCTTTAGGGGCCTGAACACTGAAGCTTTCTTT
CASSFRGLNTEAFF
>TRBV11-1|NA|NA|TRBJ1-1
TGTGCCAGCAGCTTCGTGGGGATCACTGAAGCTTTCTTT
CASSFVGITEAFF
>TRBV4-1|NA|TRBD1|TRBJ2-7
TGCGCCAGCAGCACGACAGGGACCGGTTACGAGCAGTACTTC
CASSTTGTGYEQYF
>TRBV7-8|NA|NA|TRBJ2-7
TGTGCCAGCAGCTCATCCGGGCCCTCCTACGAGCAGTACTTC
CASSSSGPSYEQYF
>TRBV7-9|NA|NA|TRBJ1-1
TGTGCCAGCAGCCCACCGAACACTGAAGCTTTCTTT
CASSPPNTEAFF
>TRBV29-1|NA|TRBD1|TRBJ2-5
TGCAGCGTTGAAGATCCAGAAGGCCAGGGGGCGCCGTGGGAGACCCAGTACTTC
CSVEDPEGQGAPWETQYF
>TRBV6-5|NA|NA|TRBJ2-7
TGTGCCAGCAGTTACTCAGGTTCCCCCTACGAGCAGTACTTC
CASSYSGSPYEQYF
>TRBV11-2|NA|NA|TRBJ2-1
TGTGCCAGCAGCTTAGAACCTCCCGGTAGCTCCTACAATGAGCAGTTCTTC
CASSLEPPGSSYNEQFF
>TRBV11-2|NA|NA|TRBJ1-2
TGTGCCAGCAGCGCAACTCAGGGCTACACCTTC
CASSATQGYTF
>TRBV28|NA|TRBD1|TRBJ2-7
TGTGCCAGCAGTTGGACAGGGGGCCACGAGCAGTACTTC
CASSWTGGHEQYF
>TRBV7-9|NA|NA|TRBJ2-3
TGTGCCAGCAGCCAATTGGGGGGCATCACAGATACGCAGTATTTT
CASSQLGGITDTQYF
>TRBV4-3|NA|NA|TRBJ1-1
TGCGCCAGCAGCCACCGAGGGGGTATTACTGAAGCTTTCTTT
CASSHRGGITEAFF
>TRBV4-1|NA|NA|TRBJ1-1
TGCGCCAGCAGCCAACGGGTGATGAACACTGAAGCTTTCTTT
CASSQRVMNTEAFF
>TRBV10-3|NA|NA|TRBJ1-1
TGTGCCATCAGTGATTCAGTCAACACTGAAGCTTTCTTT
CAISDSVNTEAFF
>TRBV6-6|NA|TRBD1|TRBJ2-1
TGTGCCAGTGAAACCGGGACAGGGATCTACAATGAGCAGTTCTTC
CASETGTGIYNEQFF
>TRBV6-5|NA|TRBD1|TRBJ2-3
TGTGCCAGCAGGGGACAGGGGACGTCAGATACGCAGTATTTT
CASRGQGTSDTQYF
>TRBV6-1|NA|TRBD1|TRBJ2-1
TGTGCCAGCAAAGAGGACAGGATCTACAATGAGCAGTTCTTC
CASKEDRIYNEQFF
>TRBV4-1|NA|TRBD2|TRBJ2-7
TGCGCCAGCAAGGGGAGCGGGAGTGCTTACGAGCAGTACTTC
CASKGSGSAYEQYF
>TRBV28|NA|TRBD1|TRBJ1-2
TGTGCCAGCAGCCCAACCTTGGGATGGACAGGAGGTGGCTACACCTTC
CASSPTLGWTGGGYTF
>TRBV27|NA|NA|TRBJ2-1
TGTGCCAGCAGTTCTCTCCATGAGCAGTTCTTC
CASSSLHEQFF
>TRBV4-1|NA|NA|TRBJ1-4
TGCGCCAGCAGCCAAGTGGGCGTGGGGGCAACTGAAAAACTGTTTTTT
CASSQVGVGATEKLFF
>TRBV28|NA|NA|TRBJ1-2
TGTGCCAGCAGTTTGGAGGGGAACTATGGCTACACCTTC
CASSLEGNYGYTF
>TRBV6-6|NA|TRBD2|TRBJ2-7
TGTGCCAGCAACCCGGGAGGGCCCTCCAACGAGCAGTACTTC
CASNPGGPSNEQYF
>TRBV28|once|NA|TRBJ1-6
TGTGCCAGCAGCCTGTATGGCGGGGTGGATTCACCCCTCCACTTT
CASSLYGGVDSPLHF